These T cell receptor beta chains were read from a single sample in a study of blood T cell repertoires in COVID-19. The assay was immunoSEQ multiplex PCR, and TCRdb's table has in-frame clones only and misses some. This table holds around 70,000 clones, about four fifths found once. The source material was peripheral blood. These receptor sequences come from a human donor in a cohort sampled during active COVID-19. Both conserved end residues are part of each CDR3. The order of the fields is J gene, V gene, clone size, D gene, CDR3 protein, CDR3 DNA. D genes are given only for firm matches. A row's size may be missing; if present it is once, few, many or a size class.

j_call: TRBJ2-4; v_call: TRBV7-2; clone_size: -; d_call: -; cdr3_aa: CASSREYANIQYF; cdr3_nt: TGTGCCAGCAGCCGGGAGTACGCGAACATTCAGTACTTC
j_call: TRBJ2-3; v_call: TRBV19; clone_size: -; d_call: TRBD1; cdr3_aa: CASSTGVGTDTQYF; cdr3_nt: TGTGCCAGTAGCACAGGGGTGGGCACAGATACGCAGTATTTT
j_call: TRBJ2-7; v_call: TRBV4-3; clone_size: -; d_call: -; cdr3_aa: CASSQGGPLGMSSEQYF; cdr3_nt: TGCGCCAGCAGCCAGGGGGGGCCCTTAGGGATGTCGAGCGAGCAGTACTTC
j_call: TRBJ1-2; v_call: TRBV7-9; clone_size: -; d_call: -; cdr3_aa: CASSLAIPVYGYTF; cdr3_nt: TGTGCCAGCAGCTTAGCAATTCCCGTCTATGGCTACACCTTC
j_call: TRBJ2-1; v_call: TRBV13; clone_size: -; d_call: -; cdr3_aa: CASSLLAGGQFF; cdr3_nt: TGTGCCAGCAGCCTTCTTGCAGGTGGGCAGTTCTTC
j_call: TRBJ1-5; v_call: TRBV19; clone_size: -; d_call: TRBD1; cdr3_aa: CASRTEGRQGWQPQHF; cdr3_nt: TGTGCCAGTAGAACTGAAGGTAGACAGGGTTGGCAGCCCCAGCATTTT
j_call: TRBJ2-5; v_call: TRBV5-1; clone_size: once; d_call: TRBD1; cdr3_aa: CASSPGQAQETQYF; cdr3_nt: TGCGCCAGCAGCCCCGGACAGGCCCAAGAGACCCAGTACTTC
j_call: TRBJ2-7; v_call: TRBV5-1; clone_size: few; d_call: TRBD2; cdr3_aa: CASSRRLAGVSEQYF; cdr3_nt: TGCGCCAGCAGCCGACGACTAGCGGGAGTATCTGAGCAGTACTTC
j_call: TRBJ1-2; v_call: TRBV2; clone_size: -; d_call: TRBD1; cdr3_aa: CATGQGQAGGYTF; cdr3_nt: TGTGCCACCGGACAGGGGCAAGCGGGTGGCTACACCTTC
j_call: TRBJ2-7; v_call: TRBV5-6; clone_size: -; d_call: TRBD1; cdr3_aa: CASSDRTGAYEQYF; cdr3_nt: TGTGCCAGCAGCGATCGGACAGGGGCCTACGAGCAGTACTTC
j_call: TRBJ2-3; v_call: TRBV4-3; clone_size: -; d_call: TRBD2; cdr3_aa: CASSHQLASSTDTQYF; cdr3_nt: TGCGCCAGCAGCCATCAACTAGCGAGCAGCACAGATACGCAGTATTTT
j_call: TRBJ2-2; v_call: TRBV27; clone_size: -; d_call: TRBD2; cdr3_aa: CASRPPAGGILKNTGELFF; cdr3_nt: TGTGCCAGCAGACCCCCGGCGGGAGGAATATTGAAGAACACCGGGGAGCTGTTTTTT
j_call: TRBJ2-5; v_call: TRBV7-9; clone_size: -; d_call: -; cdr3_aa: CASSKSGQETQYF; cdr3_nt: TGTGCCAGCAGCAAAAGCGGACAAGAGACCCAGTACTTC
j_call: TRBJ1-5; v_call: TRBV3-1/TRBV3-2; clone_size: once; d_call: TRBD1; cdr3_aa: CASSKTGDSNQPQHF; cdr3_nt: TGTGCCAGCAGCAAAACAGGGGATAGCAATCAGCCCCAGCATTTT
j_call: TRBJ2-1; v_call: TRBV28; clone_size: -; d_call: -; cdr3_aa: CASSFGAAGLNNEQFF; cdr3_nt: TGTGCCAGCAGTTTTGGAGCCGCGGGCCTAAACAATGAGCAGTTCTTC
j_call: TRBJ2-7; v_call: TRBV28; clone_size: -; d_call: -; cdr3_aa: CASSTQGTGSYEQYF; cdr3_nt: TGTGCCAGCAGTACCCAGGGGACGGGATCCTACGAGCAGTACTTC